This TCR beta chain is drawn from a study of blood T cells in healthy people across ages. Findings of the study overall: Per million T cells, TCR beta diversity dropped roughly linearly as age increased. Possibly confounding the expanded clonotype changes was the fact that donor CMV status was unknown.

Germline V lookup: CDR1 PRHDT, CDR2 FYEKMQ (reference sequence). V dropped 5 bases and J dropped 1; count of bases not matched to a gene: 6. The CDR3 runs to 15 residues. As concerns this clonotype: Its antigen is as yet unknown.

A second roughly 6 to 12 cycle PCR used barcoded and J-beta primers. MiXCR, applied by TCRdb to the 5' RACE reads, yields one record per CDR3 protein. The sample yields 1.8 million or so distinct CDR3 sequences, approximately 40% seen once. Per-sample yields of isolated PBMCs were at least 6 million. This receptor was identified in a human donor in good health. This sequence joins TRBV13 and TRBJ2-7; 9 bases are shared with TRBD1. What was sequenced was blood. In DNA, the CDR3 is TGTGCCAGCAGCCACCGGGACAGGGCGTCCTACGAGCAGTACTTC. Protein product: CASSHRDRASYEQYF.